This is a list of T cell receptor beta chains from one sample in a study of OX40 agonist ivuxolimab in advanced cancers. Some clones are missing from TCRdb's copy, which holds only in-frame ones; the method was immunoSEQ multiplex PCR. The sample has around 80,000 clones, around nine tenths seen once. Sequenced material: CD4+ or CD8+ T cells sorted from blood, taken in a trial of the OX40 agonist ivuxolimab. Receptor source: an adult with an advanced solid tumor such as melanoma, head and neck, liver or kidney cancer. Each CDR3 is given with its conserved first and last residue. D genes are given only for firm matches. Clone size is stated in some rows and not others, as once, few, many or a class when expanded.

v_call: TRBV28; j_call: TRBJ2-2; clone_size: -; d_call: -; cdr3_nt: TGTGCCAGCAGTTTCGAGCGGCCCGGGGAGCTGTTTTTT; cdr3_aa: CASSFERPGELFF
v_call: TRBV7-2; j_call: TRBJ1-5; clone_size: -; d_call: -; cdr3_nt: TGTGCCAGCAGCTTAGAGGGGGGTCAGCCCCAGCATTTT; cdr3_aa: CASSLEGGQPQHF
v_call: TRBV7-9; j_call: TRBJ1-5; clone_size: -; d_call: -; cdr3_nt: TGTGCCAGCAGCTTTGACAGTACGAGCAATCAGCCCCAGCATTTT; cdr3_aa: CASSFDSTSNQPQHF
v_call: TRBV18; j_call: TRBJ2-5; clone_size: -; d_call: -; cdr3_nt: TGTGCCAGCTCACCAAGACAGAACCAAGAGACCCAGTACTTC; cdr3_aa: CASSPRQNQETQYF
v_call: TRBV18; j_call: TRBJ1-6; clone_size: once; d_call: TRBD1; cdr3_nt: TGTGCCAGCTCACCTGACAGGGCCAGCTCCTATAATTCACCCCTCCACTTT; cdr3_aa: CASSPDRASSYNSPLHF
v_call: TRBV5-5; j_call: TRBJ2-4; clone_size: -; d_call: -; cdr3_nt: TGTGCCAGCAGCTTGGATGGAGGGAAGATTGGGAACATTCAGTACTTC; cdr3_aa: CASSLDGGKIGNIQYF
v_call: TRBV18; j_call: TRBJ1-5; clone_size: -; d_call: -; cdr3_nt: TGTGCCAGCTCACCATTGGCAGGGAGCAATCAGCCCCAGCATTTT; cdr3_aa: CASSPLAGSNQPQHF
v_call: TRBV6-1; j_call: TRBJ1-2; clone_size: few; d_call: -; cdr3_nt: TGTGCCAGCAGTGAAGCTCCCCTCGGACAGTACTATGGCTACACCTTC; cdr3_aa: CASSEAPLGQYYGYTF
v_call: TRBV28; j_call: TRBJ1-5; clone_size: -; d_call: -; cdr3_nt: TGTGCCAGCTTAAGCCCTTGGCAGCCCCAGCATTTT; cdr3_aa: CASLSPWQPQHF
v_call: TRBV6-5; j_call: TRBJ2-7; clone_size: -; d_call: -; cdr3_nt: TGTGCCAGCAGTTACTCGACTTCAGAGACCTACGAGCAGTACTTC; cdr3_aa: CASSYSTSETYEQYF
v_call: TRBV6-1; j_call: TRBJ2-7; clone_size: -; d_call: TRBD1; cdr3_nt: TGTGCCAGCAATCCGGGACAGCCCTACGAGCAGTACTTC; cdr3_aa: CASNPGQPYEQYF
v_call: TRBV2; j_call: TRBJ2-3; clone_size: -; d_call: -; cdr3_nt: TGTGCCAGCCGCGGGGATGGAGGGGATACGCAGTATTTT; cdr3_aa: CASRGDGGDTQYF
v_call: TRBV5-1; j_call: TRBJ2-1; clone_size: -; d_call: -; cdr3_nt: TGCGCCAGTACCCAAGGTAGCGGCGCCTACAATGAGCAGTTCTTC; cdr3_aa: CASTQGSGAYNEQFF
v_call: TRBV5-1; j_call: TRBJ1-1; clone_size: once; d_call: -; cdr3_nt: TGCGCCAGCAGCTGGGGCGGGGAATTGGTCACTGAAGCTTTCTTT; cdr3_aa: CASSWGGELVTEAFF
v_call: TRBV28; j_call: TRBJ1-2; clone_size: -; d_call: -; cdr3_nt: TGTGCCAGCAGTCCCCGGCAGGTGTATGGCTACACCTTC; cdr3_aa: CASSPRQVYGYTF
v_call: TRBV15; j_call: TRBJ1-4; clone_size: -; d_call: TRBD1; cdr3_nt: TGTGCCACCAGCAGGGGACAGCTTAATGAAAAACTGTTTTTT; cdr3_aa: CATSRGQLNEKLFF
v_call: TRBV28; j_call: TRBJ1-4; clone_size: -; d_call: -; cdr3_nt: TGTGCCAGCAGACAAACTAATGAAAAACTGTTTTTT; cdr3_aa: CASRQTNEKLFF
v_call: TRBV6-1; j_call: TRBJ1-2; clone_size: -; d_call: TRBD1; cdr3_nt: TGTGCCAGCAGTGCGTCGACAGGGTCCCAACTCCGATATGGCTACACCTTC; cdr3_aa: CASSASTGSQLRYGYTF
v_call: TRBV5-5; j_call: TRBJ2-3; clone_size: -; d_call: -; cdr3_nt: TGTGCCAGCAGCTGGATGGGCACAGATACGCAGTATTTT; cdr3_aa: CASSWMGTDTQYF
v_call: TRBV7-9; j_call: TRBJ2-3; clone_size: -; d_call: -; cdr3_nt: TGTGCCAGCAGCCCGATGGTAGGGCAGGTAGTAACAGATACGCAGTATTTT; cdr3_aa: CASSPMVGQVVTDTQYF
v_call: TRBV4-2; j_call: TRBJ2-4; clone_size: -; d_call: TRBD2; cdr3_nt: TGTGCCAGCAGCCAAGATTTGACTAGCAGGGCCGGCAACCTAGCCAAAAACATTCAGTACTTC; cdr3_aa: CASSQDLTSRAGNLAKNIQYF
v_call: TRBV6-5; j_call: TRBJ1-2; clone_size: -; d_call: TRBD1; cdr3_nt: TGTGCCAGCAGTAGACAGGGACAGGGCTACACCTTC; cdr3_aa: CASSRQGQGYTF
v_call: TRBV4-3; j_call: TRBJ1-3; clone_size: -; d_call: -; cdr3_nt: TGCGCCAGCAGTCAAGGAAACACCATATATTTT; cdr3_aa: CASSQGNTIYF
v_call: TRBV9; j_call: TRBJ1-4; clone_size: -; d_call: -; cdr3_nt: TGTGCCAGCAGCGAAGGGGCAGCCACCTATGAAAAACTGTTTTTT; cdr3_aa: CASSEGAATYEKLFF
v_call: TRBV4-3; j_call: TRBJ1-1; clone_size: -; d_call: -; cdr3_nt: TGCGCCAGCAGCCAAGATTTGGGGGTAACTGAAGCTTTCTTT; cdr3_aa: CASSQDLGVTEAFF
v_call: TRBV5-4; j_call: TRBJ1-6; clone_size: few; d_call: TRBD1; cdr3_nt: TGTGCCAGCAGCCTTGACAGGGGTAATAATTCACCCCTCCACTTT; cdr3_aa: CASSLDRGNNSPLHF